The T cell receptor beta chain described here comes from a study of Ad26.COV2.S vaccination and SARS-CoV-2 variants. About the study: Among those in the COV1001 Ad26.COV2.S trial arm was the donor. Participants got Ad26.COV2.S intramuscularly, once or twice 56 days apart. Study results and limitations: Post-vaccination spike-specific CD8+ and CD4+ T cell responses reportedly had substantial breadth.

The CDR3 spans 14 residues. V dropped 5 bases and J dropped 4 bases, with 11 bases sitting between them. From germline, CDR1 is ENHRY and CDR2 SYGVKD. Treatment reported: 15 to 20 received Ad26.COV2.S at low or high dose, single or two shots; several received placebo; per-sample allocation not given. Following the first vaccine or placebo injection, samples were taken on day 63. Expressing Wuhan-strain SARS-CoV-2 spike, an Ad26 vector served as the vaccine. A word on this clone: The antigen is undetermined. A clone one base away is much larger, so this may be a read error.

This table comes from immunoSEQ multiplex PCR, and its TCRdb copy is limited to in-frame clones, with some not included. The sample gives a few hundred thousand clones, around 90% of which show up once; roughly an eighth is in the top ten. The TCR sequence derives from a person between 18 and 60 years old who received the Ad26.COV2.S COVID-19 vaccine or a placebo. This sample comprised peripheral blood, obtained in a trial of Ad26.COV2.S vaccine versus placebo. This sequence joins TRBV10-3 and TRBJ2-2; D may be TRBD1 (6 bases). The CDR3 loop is CAISKDSSTGELFF. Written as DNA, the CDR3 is TGTGCCATCAGTAAGGACAGTAGCACCGGGGAGCTGTTTTTT.